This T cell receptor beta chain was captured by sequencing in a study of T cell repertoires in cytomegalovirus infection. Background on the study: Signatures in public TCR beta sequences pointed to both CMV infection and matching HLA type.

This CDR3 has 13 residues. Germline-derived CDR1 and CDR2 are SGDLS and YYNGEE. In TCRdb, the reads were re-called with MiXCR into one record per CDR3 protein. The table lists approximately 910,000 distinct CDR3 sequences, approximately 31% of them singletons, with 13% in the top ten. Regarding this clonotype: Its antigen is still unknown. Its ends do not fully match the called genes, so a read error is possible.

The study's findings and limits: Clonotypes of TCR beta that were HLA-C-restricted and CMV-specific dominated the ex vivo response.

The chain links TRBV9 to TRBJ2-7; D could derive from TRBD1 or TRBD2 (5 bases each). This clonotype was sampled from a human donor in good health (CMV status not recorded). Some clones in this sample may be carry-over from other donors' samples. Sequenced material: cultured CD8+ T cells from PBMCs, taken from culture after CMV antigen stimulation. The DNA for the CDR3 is TGTGCCAGCAGCCCCGGGGCCAACTACGGGCAGTACTTC. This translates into CASSPGANYGQYF.